This is a list of T cell receptor beta chains from one sample in a study of monozygotic twins with inflammatory bowel disease. No DNA is given; TCRdb re-called the 5' RACE reads and lists each CDR3 protein once. The sample has over 120,000 distinct CDR3 sequences. Material: blood. All receptors derive from a human donor with ulcerative colitis or Crohn's disease, or a healthy co-twin of an affected twin (not recorded which). CDR3s include the opening cysteine and the closing phenylalanine or tryptophan. Fields, in order: J gene, V gene, CDR3 protein.

j_call: TRBJ1-1; v_call: TRBV10-1; cdr3_aa: CASSEMGEVEAFF
j_call: TRBJ2-3; v_call: TRBV30; cdr3_aa: CAWNSLRTDTQYF
j_call: TRBJ2-7; v_call: TRBV19; cdr3_aa: CASSIRSLAGGSYEQYF
j_call: TRBJ2-3; v_call: TRBV29-1; cdr3_aa: CSVDRGSTDTQYF
j_call: TRBJ2-7; v_call: TRBV5-1; cdr3_aa: CASSLGLAGGQVYEQYF
j_call: TRBJ2-7; v_call: TRBV28; cdr3_aa: CASRLYRDRARRYEYF
j_call: TRBJ1-2; v_call: TRBV4-1; cdr3_aa: CASSQVTGVRDYGYTF
j_call: TRBJ2-1; v_call: TRBV9; cdr3_aa: CASSVGGRENEQFF
j_call: TRBJ2-1; v_call: TRBV4-1; cdr3_aa: CASSREGSYNEQFF
j_call: TRBJ2-4; v_call: TRBV6-2/TRBV6-3; cdr3_aa: CASTPGLAGGPAKNIQYF
j_call: TRBJ2-2; v_call: TRBV18; cdr3_aa: CASSRDYGSATSGNTGELFF
j_call: TRBJ2-7; v_call: TRBV27; cdr3_aa: CASISLTGSYEQYF
j_call: TRBJ2-1; v_call: TRBV29-1; cdr3_aa: CSVGLAGVGGNEQFF
j_call: TRBJ1-5; v_call: TRBV7-2; cdr3_aa: CASSPPGQGNQPQHF
j_call: TRBJ1-2; v_call: TRBV20-1; cdr3_aa: CSARGGTGVYGYTF
j_call: TRBJ1-1; v_call: TRBV12-3/TRBV12-4; cdr3_aa: CASSFLATTTEAFF
j_call: TRBJ2-7; v_call: TRBV6-5; cdr3_aa: CASSYGGNRYEQYF
j_call: TRBJ2-7; v_call: TRBV14; cdr3_aa: CASSHDYEQYF
j_call: TRBJ2-1; v_call: TRBV7-2; cdr3_aa: CASSLLLAEPYNEQFF
j_call: TRBJ1-5; v_call: TRBV29-1; cdr3_aa: CSAIQGNQPQHF
j_call: TRBJ1-4; v_call: TRBV27; cdr3_aa: CASSYKQGRGEKLFF
j_call: TRBJ2-7; v_call: TRBV7-3; cdr3_aa: CASSPAYEQYF
j_call: TRBJ2-5; v_call: TRBV6-1; cdr3_aa: CASSQGQHQETQYF
j_call: TRBJ1-2; v_call: TRBV7-9; cdr3_aa: CASSLVRGYGYTF
j_call: TRBJ2-2; v_call: TRBV5-4; cdr3_aa: CASSWGPLRGNTGELFF
j_call: TRBJ2-5; v_call: TRBV28; cdr3_aa: CASSRLQETQYF
j_call: TRBJ2-3; v_call: TRBV29-1; cdr3_aa: CSASSGDTQYF
j_call: TRBJ2-3; v_call: TRBV10-3; cdr3_aa: CAISESQLAGAASTDTQYF
j_call: TRBJ2-3; v_call: TRBV12-3/TRBV12-4; cdr3_aa: CASSPPGQGGADTQYF
j_call: TRBJ2-5; v_call: TRBV20-1; cdr3_aa: CSASDRDRGYVTQYF
j_call: TRBJ2-1; v_call: TRBV9; cdr3_aa: CASSVAGVGNEQFF
j_call: TRBJ1-5; v_call: TRBV20-1; cdr3_aa: CSARRVGSQPQHF
j_call: TRBJ2-2; v_call: TRBV6-2/TRBV6-3; cdr3_aa: CASSSISNWDWTGNTGELFF
j_call: TRBJ2-3; v_call: TRBV29-1; cdr3_aa: CSVEPSGTPDTQYF
j_call: TRBJ2-7; v_call: TRBV20-1; cdr3_aa: CSASRGLAGPLREQYF
j_call: TRBJ2-6; v_call: TRBV7-9; cdr3_aa: CASSLTGAGANVLTF
j_call: TRBJ2-3; v_call: TRBV5-6; cdr3_aa: CASSRGLGTDTQYF
j_call: TRBJ1-3; v_call: TRBV20-1; cdr3_aa: CSASPGSGNTIYF
j_call: TRBJ2-1; v_call: TRBV7-3; cdr3_aa: CASSPTGNLQWEQFF
j_call: TRBJ2-3; v_call: TRBV6-1; cdr3_aa: CASSVSGATDTQYF
j_call: TRBJ2-7; v_call: TRBV10-3; cdr3_aa: CASGGYYEQYF
j_call: TRBJ2-1; v_call: TRBV5-1; cdr3_aa: CASSLYNEQFF
j_call: TRBJ2-4; v_call: TRBV20-1; cdr3_aa: CSVSGTSGAKNIQYF
j_call: TRBJ2-1; v_call: TRBV28; cdr3_aa: CATERERILGMSEQFF
j_call: TRBJ1-6; v_call: TRBV20-1; cdr3_aa: CSARGPYNSPLHF